This T cell receptor (beta chain) was identified during a study of tumor-infiltrating lymphocytes in primary liver carcinoma. The study, taken as a whole, reports: Only about 7.5-24% of top clones appeared in all five tumor regions.

A primer in the constant region served to generate TCR beta cDNA from 450 to 650 ng of total RNA. Researchers made the TCR beta libraries by running three nested multiplex PCR rounds with slightly modified ARM-PCR. Primers for the first two PCR rounds were TRBV1-TRBV30 forward primers and a C-beta reverse primer (roughly 10 cycles per round). From the multiplex PCR reads, TCRdb called clonotypes with MiXCR, one entry per CDR3 protein. The sample has 95,000 to 150,000 distinct CDR3 sequences; 55% to 75% are singletons. Germline V gives CDR1 SEHNR, CDR2 FQNEAQ (reference sequence). Trimming took 3 bases from V and 4 from J, leaving 4 bases between them. There are 12 residues in the CDR3. A remark on this clonotype: Its specificity is not known.

Co-extraction of RNA and DNA was performed on about 19-32 mg of unsorted bulk tissue. This TCR was recovered from a woman in her fifties or sixties with primary liver carcinoma and hepatitis B virus infection. The sample consisted of liver tumor tissue from sampling region 1. This sample's subset: tumor region T1, superior pole. V usage is TRBV7-9 and J usage is TRBJ2-1; no clear D. CDR3 protein: CASSFPYNEQFF. The CDR3 DNA follows: TGTGCCAGCAGCTTTCCGTACAATGAGCAGTTCTTC.